These T cell receptor beta chains were read from a single sample in a study of blood T cell repertoires in COVID-19. TCRdb keeps only in-frame clones here, not all; method: immunoSEQ multiplex PCR. The sample holds roughly 200,000 clones, about 85% seen once. The sample taken for sequencing was PBMCs or T cells enriched from blood (not recorded which). The receptors come from a man aged 35-49 years who had recovered from COVID-19. Both conserved end residues are part of each CDR3. D genes are given only for firm matches. Some rows have no size entry. The others give once, few or many, or a class for an expanded clone.

>TRBJ1-5|TRBV19|NA|TRBD1
TGTGCCAGTAGTAACGACAGGGGAGGAAGGAGCAATCAGCCCCAGCATTTT
CASSNDRGGRSNQPQHF
>TRBJ2-5|TRBV9|NA|NA
TGTGCCAGCAGTGTCTTGGGCCTGGGGACCCAGTACTTC
CASSVLGLGTQYF
>TRBJ2-7|TRBV5-6|few|NA
TGTGCCAGCAGCTCCCTATACGAGCAGTACTTC
CASSSLYEQYF
>TRBJ2-3|TRBV10-1|NA|NA
TGCGCCAGCAGTGACCCCCTAGGATCAGATACGCAGTATTTT
CASSDPLGSDTQYF
>TRBJ2-1|TRBV5-1|NA|TRBD2
TGCGCCAGCAGCTTGGCCAGCGGGGGGCCCTCCTACAATGAGCAGTTCTTC
CASSLASGGPSYNEQFF
>TRBJ2-7|TRBV12-3/TRBV12-4|NA|TRBD1
TGTGCCAGCAAACAGGGGGCCTCCTACGAGCAGTACTTC
CASKQGASYEQYF
>TRBJ1-2|TRBV11-3|once|NA
TGTGCCAGCAGCTTGGGCCATAACTATGGCTACACCTTC
CASSLGHNYGYTF
>TRBJ1-4|TRBV2|NA|TRBD1
TGTGCCAGCAGAGGGGACAGTCTTAATGAAAAACTGTTTTTT
CASRGDSLNEKLFF
>TRBJ2-1|TRBV29-1|NA|TRBD2
TGCAGCGTTGACTTAGCGGGAGGCCGCAATGAGCAGTTCTTC
CSVDLAGGRNEQFF
>TRBJ2-7|TRBV18|NA|NA
TGTGCCAGCTCACTCCAGGGAGGCTACGAGCAGTACTTC
CASSLQGGYEQYF
>TRBJ2-1|TRBV30|NA|NA
TGTGCCTGGAGTGTACAGGGATACAATGAGCAGTTCTTC
CAWSVQGYNEQFF
>TRBJ1-4|TRBV3-1/TRBV3-2|NA|NA
TGTGCCAGCAGCCAAGATCCGGCAGGGAATGAAAAACTGTTTTTT
CASSQDPAGNEKLFF
>TRBJ1-6|TRBV7-2|NA|TRBD1
TGTGCCAGCAGCTTAATGAGGACAGGGGGGGTCTATAATTCACCCCTCCACTTT
CASSLMRTGGVYNSPLHF
>TRBJ2-2|TRBV2|NA|TRBD1
TGTGCCAGCAGGGAGACAGGGATGGGCACCGGGGAGCTGTTTTTT
CASRETGMGTGELFF
>TRBJ1-5|TRBV10-3|NA|NA
TGTGCCATCAGTGTGGGGCGAAATAGCAATCAGCCCCAGCATTTT
CAISVGRNSNQPQHF
>TRBJ2-1|TRBV29-1|once|NA
TGCAGCGGGGGAGGGGGAGACTCCTACAATGAGCAGTTCTTC
CSGGGGDSYNEQFF
>TRBJ1-4|TRBV13|NA|NA
TGTGCCAGCAGCCCTGGGGGGACGAGTGAAAAACTGTTTTTT
CASSPGGTSEKLFF
>TRBJ1-5|TRBV2|NA|TRBD1
TGTGCCAGCGGTCTACCGGGACAGGGACCCCAGCCCCAGCATTTT
CASGLPGQGPQPQHF
>TRBJ2-1|TRBV6-1|few|TRBD2
TGTGCCAGCAGTGTCACTAGCGGGGGGGCAAGCTCCTACAATGAGCAGTTCTTC
CASSVTSGGASSYNEQFF
>TRBJ2-5|TRBV5-1|NA|TRBD2
TGCGCCAGCAAGGTCGGGGGGGTACAAGAGACCCAGTACTTC
CASKVGGVQETQYF
>TRBJ1-6|TRBV4-1|once|TRBD1
TGCGCCAGCAGCCAAGGACAGGGGGCGAGGAATTCACCCCTCCACTTT
CASSQGQGARNSPLHF
>TRBJ1-3|TRBV19|NA|NA
TGTGCCAGTAGTTCATCCCCCCGGGGATTCTCTGGAAACACCATATATTTT
CASSSSPRGFSGNTIYF
>TRBJ1-1|TRBV19|NA|TRBD1
TGTGCCAGCTACAGGGGACGGACTGAAGCTTTCTTT
CASYRGRTEAFF
>TRBJ1-6|TRBV11-2|NA|TRBD1
TGTGCCAGCAGCTCCCCCGGACAGGCCTCTTCACCCCTCCACTTT
CASSSPGQASSPLHF
>TRBJ2-5|TRBV7-9|NA|NA
TGTGCCAGCAGCTTCCCAGGGCCAGAGACCCAGTACTTC
CASSFPGPETQYF
>TRBJ1-1|TRBV4-1|NA|NA
TGCGCCAGCCTAGGAAATGGGTGGGCTGAAGCTTTCTTT
CASLGNGWAEAFF
>TRBJ1-4|TRBV7-9|NA|NA
TGTGCCAGCAGCTTAGCGAGCATGCCCAATGAAAAACTGTTTTTT
CASSLASMPNEKLFF
>TRBJ2-7|TRBV3-1/TRBV3-2|NA|TRBD1
TGTGCCAGCAGCCAAGCGAGGACAGGCTACGAGCAGTACTTC
CASSQARTGYEQYF
>TRBJ2-1|TRBV25-1|once|TRBD2
TGTGCCAGCAGTGAATACGTAGCGGGAGGGCCGAAAAACAATGAGCAGTTCTTC
CASSEYVAGGPKNNEQFF
>TRBJ2-2|TRBV6-1|NA|TRBD2
TGTGCCAGCAGTGACGCCCCACTAGCGGGACCCGGGGAGCTGTTTTTT
CASSDAPLAGPGELFF
>TRBJ1-1|TRBV19|NA|NA
TGTGCCAGTAACGGAGATGAGGTGGGGAACACTGAAGCTTTCTTT
CASNGDEVGNTEAFF